The sequence of this T cell receptor (beta chain) was determined in a study of T cell responses to AZD1222 COVID-19 vaccine. General observations from the study: Within unmutated variant regions lay the reported targets of nearly half of spike-specific TCRs. When two AZD1222 doses had been given, Spike-specific TCR breadth and depth rose.

CDR3 length: 13 residues. V lost 1 base and J 6 bases, leaving 7 bases between the germline ends. Germline values: CDR1 MNHEY, CDR2 SMNVEV (reference sequence). The data were produced by immunoSEQ multiplex PCR, yet TCRdb's version contains in-frame clones alone and is incomplete. The sample gives over 150,000 clones, approximately 90% of which show up once; approximately 7.2% is in the top ten. Comment on this clone: The antigen is not known.

The sequencing here drew on peripheral blood, taken on day 0 of AZD1222 vaccination. The sequence was collected from an adult in good health. The genes are TRBV27 and TRBJ2-1, with D uncertain. CDR3 residues: CASSLWVGNEQFF. For the CDR3, the DNA is TGTGCCAGCAGTTTATGGGTCGGCAATGAGCAGTTCTTC.